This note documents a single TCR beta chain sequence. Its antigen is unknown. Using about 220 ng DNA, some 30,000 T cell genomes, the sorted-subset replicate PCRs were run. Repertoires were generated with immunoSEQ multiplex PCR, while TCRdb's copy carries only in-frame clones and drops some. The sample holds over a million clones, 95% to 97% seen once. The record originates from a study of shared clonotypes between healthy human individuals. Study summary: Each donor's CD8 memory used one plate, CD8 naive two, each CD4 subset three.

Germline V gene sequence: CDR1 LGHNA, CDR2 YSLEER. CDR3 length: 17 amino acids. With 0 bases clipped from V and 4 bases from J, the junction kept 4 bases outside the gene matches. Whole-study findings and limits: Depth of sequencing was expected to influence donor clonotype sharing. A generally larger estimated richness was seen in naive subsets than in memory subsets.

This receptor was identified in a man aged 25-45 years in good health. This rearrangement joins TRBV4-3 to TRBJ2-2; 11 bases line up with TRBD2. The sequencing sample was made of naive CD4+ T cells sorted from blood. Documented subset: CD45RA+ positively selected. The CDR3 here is CASSQELAGGGTGELFF. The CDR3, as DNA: TGCGCCAGCAGCCAAGAGCTAGCGGGAGGAGGCACCGGGGAGCTGTTTTTT.